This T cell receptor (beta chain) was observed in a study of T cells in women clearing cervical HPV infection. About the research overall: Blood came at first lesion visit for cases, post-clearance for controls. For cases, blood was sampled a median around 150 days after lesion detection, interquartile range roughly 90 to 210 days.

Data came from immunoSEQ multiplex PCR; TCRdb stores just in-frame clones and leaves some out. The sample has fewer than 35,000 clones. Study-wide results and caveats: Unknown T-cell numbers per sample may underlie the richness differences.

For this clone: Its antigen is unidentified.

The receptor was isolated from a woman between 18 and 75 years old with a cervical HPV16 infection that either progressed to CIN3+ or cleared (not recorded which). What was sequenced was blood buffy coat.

The covered CDR3 bases are TGTGCCAGCATGGGGACTAGCGGGAGGGTCACAGATACG. Translated, it gives CASMGTSGRVTDT. The CDR3, in full, reads CASMGTSGRVTDTQYF. V usage is TRBV2 and J usage is TRBJ2-3; 16 nucleotides align to TRBD2. The read stops 3 residues short of the end of the CDR3; the missing end is completed from the germline J gene. Germline trimming cut 7 bases from V and 2 bases from J; bases unmatched to any gene: 3. From germline, CDR1 is SNHLY and CDR2 FYNNEI. The CDR3 has 16 residues.